A single sample gave rise to the 8 T cell receptor beta chains below, sequenced in a study of blood T cell repertoires in COVID-19. Assay: immunoSEQ multiplex PCR; the TCRdb copy retains only in-frame clones and omits some. Found here are 55,000 to 75,000 clones, around 92% of them singletons; the top ten hold less than 1.5%. Source material: peripheral blood. These receptors all come from a man between 60 and 75 years old with acute or convalescent COVID-19.

This chain connects TRBV2 to TRBJ1-6; 11 positions match TRBD1. Germline CDR1 and CDR2: SNHLY and FYNNEI. The CDR3 spans 17 residues. Trimming cost V 4 bases and J 4 bases; bases outside gene matches: 6. The CDR3, as DNA: TGTGCCAGCAGTGGGGGGACAGGGGGGACTTATAATTCACCCCTCCACTTT. It translates to CASSGGTGGTYNSPLHF.

The J gene is TRBJ1-5, the V gene TRBV10-3; TRBD1 matches at 10 bases. Germline V gene lookup returns CDR1 ENHRY and CDR2 SYGVKD. Trimming at V came to 6 bases and at J to 2 bases, leaving 4 bases not matched to a gene. The CDR3 has 15 residues. CDR3: CAISPGTGGNQPQHF. As DNA, the CDR3 is TGTGCCATCAGCCCCGGGACAGGGGGCAATCAGCCCCAGCATTTT.

The chain is built from TRBV7-9 and TRBJ1-2; tentative D call: TRBD1 (5 bases). This CDR3 spans 15 amino acids. CDR1 and CDR2 from the germline V gene are SEHNR and FQNEAQ (reference sequence). Trimming stripped 5 bases from V and 8 bases from J, with 21 bases between. The CDR3, as DNA: TGTGCCAGCAGCCCTTTAGGGGTCCCCCCCTTAGGCTACACCTTC. Protein sequence: CASSPLGVPPLGYTF. Variable domain in full (rest from reference TRBV7-9 and TRBJ1-2): DTGVSQNPRHKITKRGQNVTFRCDPISEHNRLYWYRQTLGQGPEFLTYFQNEAQLEKSRLLSDRFSAERPKGSFSTLEIQRTEQGDSAMYLCASSPLGVPPLGYTFGSGTRLTVV.

The chain has TRBV14 and TRBJ2-7; weak D call: TRBD1 (6 bases). Between the trimmed V and J ends, which lost 4 bases and 2 bases, there was a span of 12 bases. This CDR3 spans 14 amino acids. Germline V gene sequence: CDR1 SGHDN, CDR2 FVKESK. Here the CDR3 DNA reads TGTGCCAGCAGCCTCGGGACATACACCTACGAGCAGTACTTC. Translation: CASSLGTYTYEQYF.

This chain links TRBV29-1 with TRBJ1-1; D is ambiguous. The CDR3 is 11 amino acids. Germline V lookup: CDR1 SQVTM, CDR2 ANQGSEA. Trimming left V 4 bases short and J 3 bases short, with 6 bases between. CDR3 nucleotide sequence: TGCAGCGTTGTGGCGGACACTGAAGCTTTCTTT. Its protein product is CSVVADTEAFF. The whole variable domain, remainder taken from reference TRBV29-1 and TRBJ1-1, is SAVISQKPSRDICQRGTSLTIQCQVDSQVTMMFWYRQQPGQSLTLIATANQGSEATYESGFVIDKFPISRPNLTFSTLTVSNMSPEDSSIYLCSVVADTEAFFGQGTRLTVV.

This chain connects TRBV20-1 to TRBJ2-5; 16 positions match TRBD2. Losses at the gene ends were 3 bases for V and 7 bases for J; bases not matched to a gene: 20. The CDR3 runs to 20 residues. Germline lookup yields CDR1 DFQATT and CDR2 SNEGSKA (reference sequence). CDR3 loop: CSASAALTGTSGGARWTQYF. The CDR3 DNA is TGCAGTGCTAGTGCGGCACTCACCGGGACTAGCGGGGGGGCCCGGTGGACCCAGTACTTC.

The chain joins TRBV6-1 to TRBJ2-7; tentatively, D is TRBD1 (6 bases). The CDR3 totals 14 residues. The V and J ends lost 3 bases and 1 base respectively, with 10 bases between them. CDR1 is MNHNS, CDR2 SASEGT, per germline. The CDR3 nucleotides read TGTGCCAGCAGTGAGATGGGGGCGTCCTACGAGCAGTACTTC. Encoded protein: CASSEMGASYEQYF.

This clone has more than one count but fewer than ten. V usage is TRBV5-4 and J usage is TRBJ2-7; D is ambiguous. Germline values: CDR1 SGHNT, CDR2 YYREEE (reference sequence). There are 14 residues in the CDR3. V lost 6 bases, J lost 0 bases, and 13 bases lay in between. CDR3 DNA: TGTGCCAGCACCTCCCAGGTGTACTCCTACGAGCAGTACTTC. This sequence encodes CASTSQVYSYEQYF.